This T cell receptor beta chain was captured in a study of Ad26.COV2.S vaccination and SARS-CoV-2 variants. Across the whole study: Ad26.COV2.S arm of COV1001 included the donor. The study gave Ad26.COV2.S intramuscularly, once or twice 56 days apart. Whole-study findings and limits: While placebo recipients had lower spike-specific TCR breadth, vaccine recipients had more.

Method: immunoSEQ multiplex PCR; TCRdb's copy keeps in-frame clones and lacks some. This table holds about 480,000 clones, 70% to 90% found once. The sample's treatment: some 20 received Ad26.COV2.S at low or high dose, single or two shots; about 5 received placebo; per-sample allocation not given. Day 63 following the first vaccine or placebo injection was when the samples were taken. It was Wuhan-strain SARS-CoV-2 spike that the Ad26 vaccine vector expressed. With 0 bases clipped from V and 3 bases from J, the junction kept 5 bases outside the gene matches. This CDR3 contains 17 residues. Germline values: CDR1 SGHTA, CDR2 FQGTGA. Note on this clone: Its target is unknown.

V gene TRBV7-3 combines with J gene TRBJ2-3, with TRBD1 matching 11 bases. This clonotype was obtained from a person aged 18 to 59 who received the Ad26.COV2.S COVID-19 vaccine or a placebo. The source material was peripheral blood, sampled in a trial of Ad26.COV2.S vaccine versus placebo. The CDR3 protein is CASSLTGTGGGTDTQYF. The CDR3 nucleotides are TGTGCCAGCAGCTTAACTGGGACAGGGGGAGGGACAGATACGCAGTATTTT.